The 31 T cell receptor beta chains listed next were all sequenced from one sample in a study of T cells after yellow fever vaccination. TCRdb recomputed calls from the 5' RACE reads with MiXCR, one row per CDR3 protein. The sample holds roughly 520,000 distinct CDR3 sequences, around a fifth seen once. Source: PBMCs, taken around 3 weeks after the first yellow fever vaccination. The receptor set was obtained from a young man who received the YFV17D yellow fever vaccine.

This clonotype has only a few counts. The J gene is TRBJ2-5, the V gene TRBV7-9; TRBD1 matches 8 bases. Germline CDR1 SEHNR, CDR2 FQNEAQ (reference sequence). Trimming took 5 bases from V and 2 from J; bases not matched to a gene: 7. This CDR3 spans 15 amino acids. The CDR3 is CASSTRDRNQETQYF. In DNA form, the CDR3 reads TGTGCCAGCAGCACCCGGGACAGGAATCAAGAGACCCAGTACTTC. The whole variable domain, remainder taken from reference TRBV7-9 and TRBJ2-5, is DTGVSQNPRHKITKRGQNVTFRCDPISEHNRLYWYRQTLGQGPEFLTYFQNEAQLEKSRLLSDRFSAERPKGSFSTLEIQRTEQGDSAMYLCASSTRDRNQETQYFGPGTRLLVL.

This clonotype turned up a few times. V gene TRBV20-1 combines with J gene TRBJ2-3; the D call may be TRBD1 or TRBD2 (6 bases each). Germline lookup yields CDR1 DFQATT and CDR2 SNEGSKA (reference sequence). V gave up 3 bases and J gave up 3 bases, with 19 bases separating them. The CDR3 consists of 16 residues. CDR3 amino acids: CSASTLRGPGTDTQYF. In nucleotides, the CDR3 is TGCAGTGCTAGTACCCTACGGGGGCCTGGGACAGATACGCAGTATTTT.

This clonotype occurred once. The chain has TRBV5-1 and TRBJ1-5; 8 nucleotides match TRBD1. V dropped 5 bases and J dropped 8; count of bases not matched to a gene: 3. This CDR3 has 12 residues. Per germline, CDR1 SGHRS and CDR2 YFSETQ. The DNA for the CDR3 is TGCGCCAGCAGTCCGACAGGGGAGCCCCAGCATTTT. This gives the protein CASSPTGEPQHF.

This chain uses TRBV5-1 with TRBJ2-7, with D possibly called TRBD1 or TRBD2 (5 bases each). Germline CDR1 SGHRS, CDR2 YFSETQ. The CDR3 loop spans 14 amino acids. Trimming left V 4 bases short and J 4 bases short, with 15 bases between. CDR3 loop: CASSGGATSYEQYF. CDR3 in DNA: TGCGCCAGCAGCGGGGGAGCGACAAGTTACGAGCAGTACTTC.

The table lists this clonotype with a few counts. The rearrangement joins TRBV11-2 to TRBJ2-1, with D perhaps matching TRBD1 or TRBD2 (5 bases each). V shed 3 bases and J shed 10 bases, with 34 bases lying between them. The CDR3 has 20 amino acids. Germline CDR1 and CDR2: SGHAT and FQNNGV. The CDR3 DNA follows: TGTGCCAGCAGCTTTGGCCCTACCCGAGTAGGGACGGTGACCCCAAGGGAGCAGTTCTTC. Its protein product is CASSFGPTRVGTVTPREQFF.

This clonotype was seen more than once but under ten times. The chain is built from TRBV29-1 and TRBJ2-2; D not certain. The germline CDR1 and CDR2 sequences are SQVTM and ANQGSEA. V gave up 7 bases and J gave up 7 bases, with 13 bases separating them. CDR3 length: 12 residues. For the CDR3, the DNA is TGCAGCGGCAAAACTCCAGGCGGGGAGCTGTTTTTT. Its protein is CSGKTPGGELFF.

V gene TRBV7-9 combines with J gene TRBJ1-5, with 10 bases matching TRBD1. Germline V gene data show CDR1 as SEHNR and CDR2 as FQNEAQ (reference sequence). The trim removed 4 bases at V and 6 bases at J, leaving 12 bases unmatched. This CDR3 is 17 amino acids long. The CDR3 nucleotides are TGTGCCAGCAGCTCCGACAGGGGGCTAGTTTCGGTTCAGCCCCAGCATTTT. Its translation is CASSSDRGLVSVQPQHF. Complete variable domain (other parts from reference TRBV7-9 and TRBJ1-5): DTGVSQNPRHKITKRGQNVTFRCDPISEHNRLYWYRQTLGQGPEFLTYFQNEAQLEKSRLLSDRFSAERPKGSFSTLEIQRTEQGDSAMYLCASSSDRGLVSVQPQHFGDGTRLSIL.

The chain has TRBV19 and TRBJ2-2, with D perhaps TRBD2 (5 bases). The V gene's germline CDR1 is LNHDA and CDR2 SQIVND (reference sequence). CDR3 size: 15 residues. V gave up 2 bases and J gave up 7 bases, with 14 bases separating them. Here the CDR3 reads CASSISRRAGGELFF. In DNA form, the CDR3 reads TGTGCCAGTAGTATAAGTCGTCGGGCGGGCGGGGAGCTGTTTTTT.

Only a few counts were recorded for this clonotype. The rearrangement links TRBV7-2 to TRBJ2-2; 7 nucleotides agree with TRBD1. CDR1 is SGHTA, CDR2 FQGNSA, per germline. This CDR3 is built from 14 residues. V was pared by 5 bases and J by 6 bases, with 6 bases of the junction left unmatched. CDR3 sequence reads: CASSLTTGSGELFF. CDR3 sequence (DNA): TGTGCCAGCAGCCTGACGACAGGGTCCGGGGAGCTGTTTTTT.

The chain couples TRBV4-1 to TRBJ2-3, with D uncertain. The CDR3 sequence is 14 residues long. Germline V gives CDR1 MGHRA, CDR2 YSYEKL. V was cut by 1 base and J by 6 bases, with 11 bases left in between. The CDR3 loop reads CASSQGYLTDTQYF. CDR3 DNA sequence: TGCGCCAGCAGCCAAGGATATCTTACGGATACGCAGTATTTT.

This clonotype showed up just once. The chain links TRBV3-1 to TRBJ1-5; D is undetermined. V lost 0 bases, J lost 3 bases, and 15 bases lay in between. Germline values: CDR1 LGHDT, CDR2 YNNKEL (reference sequence). This CDR3 contains 17 residues. The CDR3, as DNA: TGTGCCAGCAGCCAAGATCCCCCCGGGCCCTTCAATCAGCCCCAGCATTTT. Protein: CASSQDPPGPFNQPQHF.

This clonotype was detected only a few times. The chain uses TRBV7-3 and TRBJ2-1; D not certain. The CDR3 covers 15 residues. Germline V gives CDR1 SGHTA, CDR2 FQGTGA. V was shortened by 2 bases and J by 6 bases, with 14 bases between the two germline ends. The CDR3 DNA reads TGTGCCAGCAGCTTAGAGGCGGTTCCCGGCAATGAGCAGTTCTTC. Amino acid sequence: CASSLEAVPGNEQFF.

This chain links TRBV9 with TRBJ2-3, with TRBD2 matching over 10 bases. J lost 7 bases, V lost 0 bases, and 8 bases had no gene match. CDR3 length equals 16 residues. Germline-derived CDR1 and CDR2 are SGDLS and YYNGEE. In DNA, the CDR3 is TGTGCCAGCAGCGTAGGTCCCAGCGGGGGGGATAATACGCAGTATTTT. Amino acids: CASSVGPSGGDNTQYF.

The rearrangement links TRBV20-1 to TRBJ2-1; D is undetermined. The germline CDR1 and CDR2 sequences are DFQATT and SNEGSKA (reference sequence). The CDR3 runs 14 residues. V was trimmed by 2 bases and J by 4 bases, leaving 12 bases between them. For the CDR3, the DNA is TGCAGTGCTAGATGGCTCTCCGGATACAATGAGCAGTTCTTC. Its translation: CSARWLSGYNEQFF.

In this sample, this clonotype turned up many times. CDR3 residues: CASSQDRNSPLHF. DNA of the CDR3: TGTGCCAGCAGCCAAGATCGGAATTCACCCCTCCACTTT. The V call is TRBV4-2, the J call TRBJ1-6; D unclear. The V end was cut by 0 bases, the J end by 7 bases, with 4 bases between. The CDR3 runs to 13 residues. Germline loops: CDR1 LGHNA, CDR2 YNFKEQ.

V and J are TRBV5-4 and TRBJ1-1, with D unresolved. Trimming cost V 3 bases and J 2 bases, with 14 bases left between them. CDR3 length equals 15 residues. Germline values: CDR1 SGHNT, CDR2 YYREEE (reference sequence). CDR3 sequence (DNA): TGTGCCAGCAGCTCACGCCGGGAGGGTAACACTGAAGCTTTCTTT. This translates into CASSSRREGNTEAFF.

In its sample, this clonotype was seen a few times. The CDR3 region has the DNA TGTGCCAGCAGCCGGAGACTAGCGGGGGGGCTATCGAACACCGGGGAGCTGTTTTTT. It encodes CASSRRLAGGLSNTGELFF. The gene calls are TRBV11-2 and TRBJ2-2; 14 positions match TRBD2. V was pared by 5 bases and J by 0 bases, with 8 bases of the junction left unmatched. This CDR3 is built from 19 residues. Per the germline V gene, CDR1 is SGHAT and CDR2 is FQNNGV. The whole variable domain, filled in from reference TRBV11-2 and TRBJ2-2, reads EAGVAQSPRYKIIEKRQSVAFWCNPISGHATLYWYQQILGQGPKLLIQFQNNGVVDDSQLPKDRFSAERLKGVDSTLKIQPAKLEDSAVYLCASSRRLAGGLSNTGELFFGEGSRLTVL.

The chain joins TRBV29-1 to TRBJ2-3, with 8 nucleotides matching TRBD1. Trimming cost V 5 bases and J 4 bases; bases outside gene matches: 5. Per germline, CDR1 SQVTM and CDR2 ANQGSEA. The CDR3 is made up of 13 amino acids. CDR3 sequence reads: CSVMDREADTQYF. The CDR3 bases are TGCAGCGTTATGGACAGGGAGGCAGATACGCAGTATTTT.

This clonotype was seen just once. A read error may account for a junction end that differs from germline. The chain carries TRBV7-2 and TRBJ2-1, with D maybe TRBD2 (5 bases). Germline CDR1 reads SGHTA; CDR2 reads FQGNSA. This CDR3 spans 14 amino acids. In nucleotides, the CDR3 is TGTGCCAGCAGCGTAGCCCTAGCAATCAATGAGCCGTTCTTC. Amino acids: CASSVALAINEPFF.

The chain combines TRBV4-1 with TRBJ1-4; 8 bases match TRBD1. Germline CDR1 reads MGHRA; CDR2 reads YSYEKL. With 2 bases clipped from V and 4 bases from J, the junction kept 3 bases outside the gene matches. This CDR3 has 15 amino acids. CDR3 residues: CASSQYRGGNEKLFF. CDR3 sequence (DNA): TGCGCCAGCAGCCAATACAGGGGGGGTAATGAAAAACTGTTTTTT.

In this sample, this clonotype turned up a few times. The gene calls are TRBV7-9 and TRBJ2-1; D might be TRBD2 (6 bases). Germline CDR1 is SEHNR and CDR2 is FQNEAQ (reference sequence). V was trimmed by 7 bases and J by 5 bases, leaving 15 bases between them. This CDR3 region has 14 residues. CDR3 sequence reads: CASIPGRGNNEQFF. CDR3 sequence (DNA): TGTGCCAGCATCCCGGGACGGGGGAACAATGAGCAGTTCTTC.

This clonotype has ten or more counts. The J gene is TRBJ2-3, the V gene TRBV12-3 or TRBV12-4; 8 nucleotides align to TRBD2. The CDR3 covers 14 residues. Trimming at V came to 5 bases and at J to 9 bases, leaving 10 bases not matched to a gene. As DNA, the CDR3 is TGTGCCAGCAGTCCCGGGGTAGCGGGGCCCACGCAGTATTTT. Protein sequence: CASSPGVAGPTQYF.

This clonotype was seen a handful of times. V and J are TRBV18 and TRBJ1-2, with D possibly being TRBD1 (6 bases). Germline lookup yields CDR1 KGHSH and CDR2 LQKENI. V was clipped by 2 bases and J by 5 bases, with 21 bases between them. The CDR3 spans 17 residues. The CDR3 DNA follows: TGTGCCAGCTCACCAGGTATTCGACAGGTTGTCCCGTATGGCTACACCTTC. Translated, it gives CASSPGIRQVVPYGYTF.

This chain connects TRBV28 to TRBJ2-5; tentatively, D is TRBD1 or TRBD2 (6 bases each). The CDR3 covers 14 residues. V gave up 7 bases and J gave up 4 bases, with 16 bases separating them. Germline lookup yields CDR1 MDHEN and CDR2 SYDVKM. This CDR3 reads CASMGAGGGETQYF. Written as DNA, the CDR3 is TGTGCCAGCATGGGTGCAGGAGGGGGAGAGACCCAGTACTTC.

This clonotype was seen repeatedly, ten times or more. V usage is TRBV7-2 and J usage is TRBJ1-5, with D hard to call. Trimming left V 3 bases short and J 2 bases short, with 11 bases between. Germline CDR1 is SGHTA and CDR2 is FQGNSA. This CDR3 has 15 residues. The CDR3: CASSFAGNGNQPQHF. CDR3 in DNA: TGTGCCAGCAGCTTTGCGGGGAACGGCAATCAGCCCCAGCATTTT.

The chain carries TRBV11-2 and TRBJ1-1; D not resolved. The V end lost 7 bases, the J end lost 0 bases, and 12 bases lay between the germline ends. CDR3 length: 14 amino acids. Germline V gives CDR1 SGHAT, CDR2 FQNNGV. CDR3: CASTSRIMNTEAFF. CDR3 coding DNA: TGTGCCAGCACCTCCCGCATCATGAACACTGAAGCTTTCTTT.

This sequence joins TRBV29-1 and TRBJ2-5; D is perhaps TRBD1 (6 bases). With 5 bases removed from V and 2 bases from J, the gap between germline ends came to 9 bases. The CDR3 has 12 amino acids. CDR1 and CDR2 from the germline V gene are SQVTM and ANQGSEA. In nucleotides, the CDR3 is TGCAGCGTTCGTGGACAGCAAGAGACCCAGTACTTC. Translating it yields CSVRGQQETQYF.

This clonotype was observed a few times. The J gene is TRBJ2-7, the V gene TRBV7-9; D remains unclear. CDR3 length equals 15 residues. The germline CDR1 and CDR2 sequences are SEHNR and FQNEAQ (reference sequence). With 4 bases removed from V and 3 bases from J, the gap between germline ends came to 16 bases. CDR3 protein: CASSSPHQPLYEQYF. CDR3 bases: TGTGCCAGCAGCTCCCCACACCAACCCCTCTACGAGCAGTACTTC.

The gene calls are TRBV4-1 and TRBJ2-7, with D uncertain. V was shortened by 4 bases and J by 4 bases, with 17 bases between the two germline ends. Germline CDR1 and CDR2: MGHRA and YSYEKL. The CDR3 is 15 residues long. This chain's CDR3 is CASSPWTVSLYEQYV. Here the CDR3 DNA reads TGCGCCAGCAGCCCATGGACGGTTAGTTTATACGAGCAGTACGTC.

V and J are TRBV5-4 and TRBJ2-3; D unresolved. The CDR3 length is 14 residues. Germline CDR1 reads SGHNT; CDR2 reads YYREEE (reference sequence). Trimming stripped 2 bases from V and 0 bases from J, with 7 bases between. DNA for the CDR3: TGTGCCAGCAGCTTTTTTTCTAGCACAGATACGCAGTATTTT. This codes for CASSFFSSTDTQYF.

This clonotype was detected only a few times. The chain couples TRBV7-2 to TRBJ1-5, with 8 bases identical to TRBD1. The CDR3 runs to 15 residues. CDR1 and CDR2 (germline): SGHTA, FQGNSA. Unmatched junction bases numbered 7, after V lost 3 bases and J lost 6 bases. DNA of the CDR3: TGTGCCAGCAGCTTTGGGACAGGCCTACCTCAGCCCCAGCATTTT. Translation: CASSFGTGLPQPQHF.